The 32 T cell receptor beta chains reported below all come from one sample, sequenced in a study of shared clonotypes between healthy human individuals (dated by TCRdb to the early 2020s). Library preparation used the immunoSEQ multiplex PCR assay. The immuneACCESS repertoire file appears here via TCRdb, limited to in-frame rearrangements. These files lack a portion of the clones; in checked studies, under half of the deficit traces to unresolved V genes, and the cause of the others is not known. Present in this sample are roughly 500,000 clones, 90% to 97% of which were seen just once. Approximately 0.062% of the sample rests with the top ten. The sequenced sample was naive CD4+ T cells sorted from blood. The cell subset or site label corresponds to: CD45RA+ positively selected. The receptors derive from a woman under 40 in good health.

This chain joins TRBV18 and TRBJ2-5; D is ambiguous. The last part of the DNA fits TRBJ2-7 better; the J call may be wrong. Germline V lookup: CDR1 KGHSH, CDR2 LQKENI. This CDR3 region has 14 residues. The CDR3 loop reads CASSPSDGSYEQYF. The CDR3 nucleotides are TGTGCCAGCTCACCATCGGACGGCTCCTACGAGCAGTACTTC.

The chain joins TRBV5-1 to TRBJ2-7; D unclear. Trimming shortened V by 2 bases and J by 0 bases, and 15 bases separated the two germline ends. This CDR3 comprises 16 residues. Germline V gene lookup returns CDR1 SGHRS and CDR2 YFSETQ. This chain's CDR3 is CASSFIPTSSSYEQYF. In nucleotides, the CDR3 is TGCGCCAGCAGCTTCATACCAACGTCTTCCTCCTACGAGCAGTACTTC.

V gene TRBV11-3 combines with J gene TRBJ2-2; TRBD1 matches at 10 bases. The ends lost 3 bases at V and 2 bases at J; junction bases unmatched: 3. There are 16 residues in the CDR3. CDR1 SGHNT and CDR2 YENEEA come from the germline V gene. CDR3 sequence reads: CASSFDRGRNTGELFF. The DNA for the CDR3 is TGTGCCAGCAGCTTCGACAGGGGGCGAAACACCGGGGAGCTGTTTTTT.

The genes are TRBV2 and TRBJ2-7, with TRBD1 matching over 8 bases. This CDR3 spans 13 amino acids. Germline V gives CDR1 SNHLY, CDR2 FYNNEI. V shed 6 bases and J 6 bases; nucleotides not matched to a gene: 7. The CDR3 DNA sequence: TGTGCCAGCAGGGACAGGGAGGTGGGCGAGCAGTACTTC. This translates into CASRDREVGEQYF.

This chain links TRBV15 with TRBJ1-2; no definite D call. The CDR3 is 12 amino acids. Germline V gene data show CDR1 as LNHNV and CDR2 as YYDKDF (reference sequence). Trimming stripped 5 bases from V and 2 bases from J, with 6 bases between. This CDR3 reads CATSSANYGYTF. CDR3 coding DNA: TGTGCCACCAGCTCCGCCAACTATGGCTACACCTTC. Based on the CDR3 plus reference TRBV15 and TRBJ1-2, the full variable domain is DAMVIQNPRYQVTQFGKPVTLSCSQTLNHNVMYWYQQKSSQAPKLLFHYYDKDFNNEADTPDNFQSRRPNTSFCFLDIRSPGLGDTAMYLCATSSANYGYTFGSGTRLTVV.

In DNA, the CDR3 is TGTGCCAGCAGATACGACCCGAACCTAGCCAAAAACATTCAGTACTTC. This codes for CASRYDPNLAKNIQYF. The chain recombines TRBV5-5 with TRBJ2-4; D is uncertain. The CDR3 sequence is 16 residues long. The germline V gene encodes CDR1 SGHKS and CDR2 YYEKEE (reference sequence). V lost 5 bases and J lost 0, with 15 bases in between.

This sequence joins TRBV7-7 and TRBJ2-1; tentative D call: TRBD2 (5 bases). Germline CDR1 reads SSHAT; CDR2 reads FNYEAQ (reference sequence). CDR3 length equals 15 residues. The V end lost 5 bases, the J end lost 0 bases, and 11 bases lay between the germline ends. CDR3 amino acids: CASSPGGSSYNEQFF. The CDR3 nucleotides read TGTGCCAGCAGCCCGGGTGGGAGCTCCTACAATGAGCAGTTCTTC.

The gene calls are TRBV29-1 and TRBJ2-7; possible D gene TRBD1, 5 bases. Germline loops: CDR1 SQVTM, CDR2 ANQGSEA. V lost 2 bases, J lost 6 bases, and 14 bases lay in between. The CDR3 spans 13 residues. The chain's CDR3 is CSVELQGFSEQYF. The DNA for the CDR3 is TGCAGCGTTGAACTTCAGGGTTTCTCCGAGCAGTACTTC.

This clone was detected once. The chain uses TRBV7-2 and TRBJ2-5, with D possibly TRBD2 on 6 matching bases. CDR3 size: 15 residues. From germline, CDR1 is SGHTA and CDR2 FQGNSA. Trimming took off 6 bases at V and 7 bases at J, with 21 bases between the two ends. CDR3 sequence: CASRPLSGKEGTQYF. The CDR3 bases are TGTGCCAGCAGACCCCTTAGCGGAAAGGAGGGGACCCAGTACTTC.

CDR3 bases: TGTGCCAGCATGGAAGGGATCCAGCCCCAGCATTTT. Translation: CASMEGIQPQHF. This chain links TRBV28 with TRBJ1-5; the D is unclear. Germline V gene lookup returns CDR1 MDHEN and CDR2 SYDVKM. V lost 7 bases to trimming and J lost 7 bases, with 11 bases between them. This CDR3 is 12 amino acids long.

The V gene is TRBV11-3, the J gene TRBJ2-3, with 8 bases that match TRBD2. Trimming at V came to 5 bases and at J to 4 bases, leaving 5 bases not matched to a gene. This CDR3 comprises 14 residues. Germline V CDR1 and CDR2: SGHNT, YENEEA. Here the CDR3 reads CASSRGRPPDTQYF. DNA for the CDR3: TGTGCCAGCAGCCGCGGGAGGCCCCCAGATACGCAGTATTTT.

This sequence joins TRBV5-1 and TRBJ2-1, with TRBD2 matching 12 bases. J gave up 4 bases and V 4 bases, and 6 bases lay outside the gene matches. CDR3 length equals 16 residues. Germline CDR1 reads SGHRS; CDR2 reads YFSETQ. CDR3 sequence reads: CASSPGTSGSYNEQFF. CDR3 nucleotide sequence: TGCGCCAGCAGCCCGGGGACTAGCGGGTCTTACAATGAGCAGTTCTTC.

Regarding this clone: Different DNA sequences within this sample yield the same CDR3. This chain links TRBV28 with TRBJ1-5; D not certain. The germline V gene encodes CDR1 MDHEN and CDR2 SYDVKM. The CDR3 loop spans 12 amino acids. V gave up 5 bases and J gave up 4 bases, with 6 bases separating them. CDR3 amino acids: CASSILNQPQHF. Written as DNA, the CDR3 is TGTGCCAGCAGTATTTTAAATCAGCCCCAGCATTTT.

The chain links TRBV5-1 to TRBJ1-3; D call uncertain. Trimming shortened V by 7 bases and J by 4 bases, and 12 bases separated the two germline ends. The CDR3 covers 13 residues. CDR1 is SGHRS and CDR2 is YFSETQ in the germline V gene. This CDR3 reads CASGGGYGNTIYF. The CDR3 coding sequence is TGCGCCAGCGGTGGAGGGTACGGAAACACCATATATTTT.

J is TRBJ1-4 and V is TRBV27; 9 bases match TRBD1. This CDR3 has 16 amino acids. With 3 bases clipped from V and 8 bases from J, the junction kept 10 bases outside the gene matches. From germline, CDR1 is MNHEY and CDR2 SMNVEV (reference sequence). CDR3 sequence (DNA): TGTGCCAGCAGTTTTACCTTAGGACAGGGGCCCGAAAAACTGTTTTTT. This sequence encodes CASSFTLGQGPEKLFF.

The rearrangement links TRBV28 to TRBJ1-3; D unclear. Per the germline V gene, CDR1 is MDHEN and CDR2 is SYDVKM. The ends were cut back, 6 bases at V and 6 bases at J, with 9 bases in the middle. This CDR3 is 12 amino acids long. The CDR3 loop is CASRERENTIYF. CDR3 coding DNA: TGTGCCAGCAGGGAACGGGAAAACACCATATATTTT. Full variable domain (remainder filled in from reference TRBV28 and TRBJ1-3): DVKVTQSSRYLVKRTGEKVFLECVQDMDHENMFWYRQDPGLGLRLIYFSYDVKMKEKGDIPEGYSVSREKKERFSLILESASTNQTSMYLCASRERENTIYFGEGSWLTVV.

V is TRBV6-6 and J is TRBJ1-5; a weak D match, TRBD1 (6 bases). Per germline, CDR1 MNHNY and CDR2 SVGAGI (reference sequence). Trimming shortened V by 6 bases and J by 0 bases, and 12 bases separated the two germline ends. This CDR3 spans 15 amino acids. The CDR3 region has the DNA TGTGCCAGCAGAAACCAGGGGAATAGCAATCAGCCCCAGCATTTT. This translates into CASRNQGNSNQPQHF.

This rearrangement joins TRBV2 to TRBJ2-7; no clear D. V was cut by 6 bases and J by 0 bases, with 9 bases left in between. In germline, CDR1 is SNHLY, CDR2 FYNNEI. This CDR3 is 13 amino acids long. The CDR3 DNA reads as TGTGCCAGCAGGGCAGGAGACTCCTACGAGCAGTACTTC. Its translation is CASRAGDSYEQYF.

The chain joins TRBV28 to TRBJ2-1, with a tentative D call TRBD2 (6 bases). V gave up 3 bases and J gave up 8 bases, with 11 bases separating them. Looked up from germline, CDR1 is MDHEN and CDR2 is SYDVKM. The CDR3 totals 13 residues. CDR3: CASSLSGGHEQFF. In DNA form, the CDR3 reads TGTGCCAGCAGTTTGTCCGGAGGGCATGAGCAGTTCTTC. The full variable domain, rest sourced from reference TRBV28 and TRBJ2-1, is DVKVTQSSRYLVKRTGEKVFLECVQDMDHENMFWYRQDPGLGLRLIYFSYDVKMKEKGDIPEGYSVSREKKERFSLILESASTNQTSMYLCASSLSGGHEQFFGPGTRLTVL.

The chain recombines TRBV25-1 with TRBJ1-1, with D possibly TRBD1 on 5 matching bases. V lost 4 bases and J 0 bases, leaving 9 bases between the germline ends. Germline V lookup: CDR1 MGHDK, CDR2 SYGVNS. The CDR3 is made up of 14 amino acids. The CDR3 sequence is CASSGETVNTEAFF. CDR3 DNA: TGTGCCAGCAGTGGAGAGACAGTGAACACTGAAGCTTTCTTT.

The chain joins TRBV19 to TRBJ1-5; TRBD1 matches at 7 bases. CDR1 LNHDA and CDR2 SQIVND come from the germline V gene (reference sequence). V was clipped by 6 bases and J by 0 bases; unmatched bases: 8. The CDR3 runs 16 residues. This CDR3 reads CASRVRGQNSNQPQHF. In nucleotides, the CDR3 is TGTGCCAGTAGGGTCCGGGGACAGAATAGCAATCAGCCCCAGCATTTT. The whole variable domain, filled in from reference TRBV19 and TRBJ1-5, reads DGGITQSPKYLFRKEGQNVTLSCEQNLNHDAMYWYRQDPGQGLRLIYYSQIVNDFQKGDIAEGYSVSREKKESFPLTVTSAQKNPTAFYLCASRVRGQNSNQPQHFGDGTRLSIL.

The V and J genes are TRBV19 and TRBJ1-2, with D maybe TRBD1 (5 bases). The CDR3 totals 16 residues. Germline CDR1 and CDR2: LNHDA and SQIVND (reference sequence). The V gene lost 2 bases and the J gene lost 4 bases, with 17 bases spanning the gap. For the CDR3, the DNA is TGTGCCAGTAGTATACAGAGGACACGCGAATCCTATGGCTACACCTTC. Encoded protein: CASSIQRTRESYGYTF.

The chain carries TRBV4-1 and TRBJ2-3, with a weak D call TRBD2 (5 bases). Trimming took off 0 bases at V and 2 bases at J, with 15 bases between the two ends. CDR1 and CDR2 from the germline V gene are MGHRA and YSYEKL. The CDR3 extends over 17 amino acids. The CDR3 here is CASSQDLGLFNTDTQYF. The DNA for the CDR3 is TGCGCCAGCAGCCAAGATTTAGGACTTTTTAACACAGATACGCAGTATTTT.

The rearrangement uses TRBV2 and TRBJ1-1, with a weak D call TRBD1 (5 bases). Trimming took off 4 bases at V and 1 base at J, with 10 bases between the two ends. Germline V lookup: CDR1 SNHLY, CDR2 FYNNEI. This CDR3 spans 14 amino acids. The CDR3 spells CASSVGTGNTEAFF. In DNA form, the CDR3 reads TGTGCCAGCAGTGTTGGGACCGGGAACACTGAAGCTTTCTTT.

This clone has just a few counts. J is TRBJ2-1 and V is TRBV2, with D perhaps TRBD2 (5 bases). CDR3 length: 16 residues. Germline-derived CDR1 and CDR2 are SNHLY and FYNNEI. V shed 5 bases and J shed 3 bases, with 17 bases lying between them. Here the CDR3 reads CASSYLSGMNYNEQFF. The CDR3 bases are TGTGCCAGCAGTTACTTATCGGGGATGAACTACAATGAGCAGTTCTTC.

The V and J genes are TRBV19 and TRBJ2-7, with D unclear. In germline, CDR1 is LNHDA, CDR2 SQIVND (reference sequence). V lost 4 bases and J lost 7, with 11 bases in between. CDR3 length: 12 residues. As DNA, the CDR3 is TGTGCCAGTAGTACAAAGTACGGAGAGCAGTACTTC. As protein: CASSTKYGEQYF.

V gene TRBV4-1 combines with J gene TRBJ1-4; D call uncertain. From germline, CDR1 is MGHRA and CDR2 YSYEKL. The CDR3 consists of 14 residues. The V gene lost 0 bases and the J gene lost 8 bases, with 10 bases spanning the gap. This chain's CDR3 is CASSQEGIGEKLFF. Written as DNA, the CDR3 is TGCGCCAGCAGCCAAGAAGGAATTGGGGAAAAACTGTTTTTT.

CDR3 nucleotide sequence: TGTGCCAGCAGCCTCCTGACAGGGGGCTCGAATGAGCAGTTCTTC. Translating gives CASSLLTGGSNEQFF. The chain joins TRBV28 to TRBJ2-1; 10 nucleotides agree with TRBD1. Per germline, CDR1 MDHEN and CDR2 SYDVKM. CDR3 length: 15 amino acids. With V trimmed by 6 bases and J by 7 bases, 9 bases remained unmatched.

This sequence joins TRBV28 and TRBJ2-7, with 9 positions matching TRBD1. With 4 bases clipped from V and 4 bases from J, the junction kept 8 bases outside the gene matches. Germline CDR1 reads MDHEN; CDR2 reads SYDVKM. The CDR3 extends over 15 amino acids. The chain's CDR3 is CASSSYGTGKYEQYF. The CDR3 DNA is TGTGCCAGCAGTTCCTACGGGACAGGGAAATACGAGCAGTACTTC.

The CDR3 protein is CASNGGGEQFF. The CDR3 DNA reads as TGCGCCAGCAATGGGGGAGGCGAGCAGTTCTTC. J is TRBJ2-1 and V is TRBV10-2; tentatively, D is TRBD2 (6 bases). Trimming pared 7 bases from V and 10 bases from J, leaving 11 bases between. Germline V gene data show CDR1 as WSHSY and CDR2 as SAAADI. The CDR3 has 11 residues.

The chain employs TRBV14 and TRBJ1-1; D call uncertain. Germline CDR1 and CDR2: SGHDN and FVKESK. The CDR3 has 12 residues. The germline V and J ends were trimmed by 1 base and 8 bases, with 8 bases remaining between them. The CDR3 coding sequence is TGTGCCAGCAGCCAAGGCAGGCGAGAAGCTTTCTTT. The encoded protein is CASSQGRREAFF.

In regard to this clone: Other DNA sequences in this specimen translate into the identical CDR3. The gene calls are TRBV7-9 and TRBJ2-3; 10 bases are a match to TRBD2. CDR1 is SEHNR and CDR2 is FQNEAQ in the germline V gene (reference sequence). V shed 5 bases, J shed 2 bases, and the junction held 4 bases outside the gene matches. The CDR3 has 15 residues. In nucleotides, the CDR3 is TGTGCCAGCAGCCTAGGACTAGCGGACACAGATACGCAGTATTTT. Amino acid sequence: CASSLGLADTDTQYF.